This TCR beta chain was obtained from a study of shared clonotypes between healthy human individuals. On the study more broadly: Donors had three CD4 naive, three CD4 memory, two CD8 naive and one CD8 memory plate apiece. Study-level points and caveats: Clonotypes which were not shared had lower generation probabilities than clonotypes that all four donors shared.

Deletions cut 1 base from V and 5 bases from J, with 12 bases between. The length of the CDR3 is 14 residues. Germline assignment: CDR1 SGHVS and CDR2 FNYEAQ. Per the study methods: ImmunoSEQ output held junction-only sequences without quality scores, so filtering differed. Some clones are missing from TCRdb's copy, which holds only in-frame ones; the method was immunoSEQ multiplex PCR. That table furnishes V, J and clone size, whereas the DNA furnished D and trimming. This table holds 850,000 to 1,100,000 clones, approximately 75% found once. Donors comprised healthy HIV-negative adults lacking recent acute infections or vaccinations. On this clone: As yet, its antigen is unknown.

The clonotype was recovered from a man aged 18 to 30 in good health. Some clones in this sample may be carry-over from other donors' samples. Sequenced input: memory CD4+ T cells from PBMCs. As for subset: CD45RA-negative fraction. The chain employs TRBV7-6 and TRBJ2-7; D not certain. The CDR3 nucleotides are TGTGCCAGCAGCTTAGATACGGTCCCCCACGAGCAGTACTTC. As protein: CASSLDTVPHEQYF.